This is a list of T cell receptor beta chains from one sample in a study of blood T cell repertoires in COVID-19. Assay: immunoSEQ multiplex PCR; the TCRdb copy retains only in-frame clones and omits some. The data contain about 61,000 clones, around 73% of them singletons. Sequenced material: peripheral blood. The receptors stem from a man of 80 years or more with active or convalescent COVID-19. Each CDR3 is given with its conserved first and last residue. Fields, in order: clone size, J gene, V gene, D gene, CDR3 protein, CDR3 DNA. D genes are given only for firm matches. Expanded clones get a size class; other rows say once, few or many, or leave the size out.

abundance: NA; j_gene: TRBJ1-5; v_gene: TRBV6-4; d_gene: NA; CDR3aa: CASSESTEGNQPQHF; CDR3nt: TGTGCCAGCAGTGAGTCGACCGAGGGTAATCAGCCCCAGCATTTT
abundance: NA; j_gene: TRBJ2-7; v_gene: TRBV27; d_gene: NA; CDR3aa: CASRYSRSYEQYF; CDR3nt: TGTGCCAGCAGGTACTCTCGCTCCTACGAGCAGTACTTC
abundance: NA; j_gene: TRBJ1-2; v_gene: TRBV29-1; d_gene: TRBD1; CDR3aa: CSVWGGLVRGLGGYTF; CDR3nt: TGCAGCGTTTGGGGTGGGCTTGTAAGGGGGCTAGGAGGCTACACCTTC
abundance: once; j_gene: TRBJ2-7; v_gene: TRBV5-5; d_gene: TRBD1; CDR3aa: CASSLGTGGGYEQYF; CDR3nt: TGTGCCAGCAGCTTGGGGACAGGGGGTGGCTACGAGCAGTACTTC
abundance: NA; j_gene: TRBJ2-1; v_gene: TRBV5-1; d_gene: TRBD2; CDR3aa: CASSLGGRGVYNEQFF; CDR3nt: TGCGCCAGCAGCTTAGGCGGGAGGGGAGTATACAATGAGCAGTTCTTC
abundance: NA; j_gene: TRBJ1-2; v_gene: TRBV11-2; d_gene: TRBD1; CDR3aa: CASSGQAGGYTF; CDR3nt: TGTGCCAGCTCCGGACAGGCGGGAGGCTACACCTTC
abundance: NA; j_gene: TRBJ2-7; v_gene: TRBV7-9; d_gene: NA; CDR3aa: CASSSSSYEQYF; CDR3nt: TGTGCCAGCAGTTCCAGCTCCTACGAGCAGTACTTC
abundance: NA; j_gene: TRBJ1-6; v_gene: TRBV10-3; d_gene: TRBD1; CDR3aa: CAISESRGRTGSSYNSPLHF; CDR3nt: TGTGCCATCAGTGAGTCGCGGGGCCGGACAGGGAGCTCCTATAATTCACCCCTCCACTTT
abundance: NA; j_gene: TRBJ2-7; v_gene: TRBV7-9; d_gene: NA; CDR3aa: CASSLAQGGDEQYF; CDR3nt: TGTGCCAGCAGCTTAGCGCAAGGAGGGGACGAGCAGTACTTC
abundance: NA; j_gene: TRBJ1-2; v_gene: TRBV19; d_gene: TRBD1; CDR3aa: CASSIRTGTGPYGYTF; CDR3nt: TGTGCCAGTAGTATACGGACCGGGACAGGCCCCTATGGCTACACCTTC
abundance: once; j_gene: TRBJ2-7; v_gene: TRBV6-5; d_gene: NA; CDR3aa: CASRRGLNLYEQYF; CDR3nt: TGTGCCAGCAGACGGGGACTCAACCTCTACGAGCAGTACTTC
abundance: few; j_gene: TRBJ1-5; v_gene: TRBV7-8; d_gene: TRBD1; CDR3aa: CASSLAGGTGYQPQHF; CDR3nt: TGTGCCAGCAGCTTAGCGGGCGGGACAGGGTATCAGCCCCAGCATTTT
abundance: NA; j_gene: TRBJ1-6; v_gene: TRBV7-8; d_gene: NA; CDR3aa: CASSLRGNGSPLHF; CDR3nt: TGTGCCAGCAGCTTGCGAGGGAATGGGTCACCCCTCCACTTT
abundance: few; j_gene: TRBJ1-3; v_gene: TRBV28; d_gene: TRBD1; CDR3aa: CASSLFGTDSSGNTIYF; CDR3nt: TGTGCCAGCAGTTTATTCGGGACAGATAGCTCTGGAAACACCATATATTTT
abundance: NA; j_gene: TRBJ1-4; v_gene: TRBV4-1; d_gene: TRBD1; CDR3aa: CASSQEVQGPNEKLFF; CDR3nt: TGCGCCAGCAGCCAAGAGGTACAGGGGCCTAATGAAAAACTGTTTTTT